These 20 T cell receptor beta chains were all obtained from the same sample, sequenced in a study of blood T cell repertoires in COVID-19 (dated by TCRdb to about 2020). The library was built by means of the immunoSEQ multiplex PCR assay. The immuneACCESS repertoire file appears here via TCRdb, limited to in-frame rearrangements. These files lack a portion of the clones; in checked studies, under half of the deficit traces to unresolved V genes, and the cause of the others is not known. A total of under 130,000 clones appear in this sample, around 84% of them only once. Less than 20% of the sample belongs to the ten largest clones. The sequencing sample was made of peripheral blood. The receptors derive from an elderly woman with acute or convalescent COVID-19.

This clone was detected only a few times. Mismatch with germline at one junction end may stem from a read error. The gene calls are TRBV3-1 (or the pseudogene TRBV3-2) and TRBJ2-1; D is perhaps TRBD2 (5 bases). The CDR3 sequence is 15 residues long. In germline, CDR1 is LGHDT, CDR2 YNNKEL (reference sequence). The DNA for the CDR3 is TGTGCCAGCAGCAAAGACGGCGGGTCGTACAATGAGCAGTTCTTC. This translates into CASSKDGGSYNEQFF.

The chain uses TRBV27 and TRBJ1-4; no definite D call. The germline V and J ends were trimmed by 1 base and 0 bases, with 12 bases remaining between them. CDR1 and CDR2 (germline): MNHEY, SMNVEV (reference sequence). This CDR3 comprises 17 residues. The CDR3: CASSLWPAAATNEKLFF. CDR3 bases: TGTGCCAGCAGTTTATGGCCGGCGGCAGCAACTAATGAAAAACTGTTTTTT.

The genes are TRBV18 and TRBJ1-2, with D maybe TRBD1 (6 bases). The CDR3 is made up of 13 amino acids. Germline V gene sequence: CDR1 KGHSH, CDR2 LQKENI. V lost 3 bases, J lost 8 bases, and 13 bases lay in between. The CDR3 coding sequence is TGTGCCAGCTCACCCGGCGGGGGGCTCGGCTACACCTTC. It is translated as CASSPGGGLGYTF.

This clone appeared once. The chain joins TRBV5-1 to TRBJ2-7, with 9 bases aligning to TRBD1. This CDR3 is 15 amino acids long. The trim removed 2 bases at V and 6 bases at J, leaving 9 bases unmatched. Per the germline V gene, CDR1 is SGHRS and CDR2 is YFSETQ. The CDR3 sequence is CASSFLGQGMSEQYF. In nucleotides, the CDR3 is TGCGCCAGCAGCTTTTTGGGACAGGGAATGAGCGAGCAGTACTTC.

The chain couples TRBV24-1 to TRBJ2-1; 14 bases are a match to TRBD2. This CDR3 comprises 15 residues. V shed 4 bases and J 7 bases; nucleotides not matched to a gene: 2. The V gene's germline CDR1 is KGHDR and CDR2 SFDVKD. In nucleotides, the CDR3 is TGTGCCACCAGTGACCGGACTAGCGGGAGGAATGAGCAGTTCTTC. Translation: CATSDRTSGRNEQFF.

The CDR3 spells CASSQRPGTQYF. DNA for the CDR3: TGTGCCAGCAGCCAACGTCCCGGGACCCAGTACTTC. The chain recombines TRBV3-1 (or the pseudogene TRBV3-2) with TRBJ2-5; D is unclear. The germline V and J ends were trimmed by 2 bases and 7 bases, with 8 bases remaining between them. The CDR3 has 12 amino acids. In germline, CDR1 is LGHDT, CDR2 YNNKEL (reference sequence).

This clone was seen a handful of times. This sequence joins TRBV30 and TRBJ1-2; possible D gene TRBD1, 6 bases. Per the germline V gene, CDR1 is GTSNPN and CDR2 is SVGIG (reference sequence). This CDR3 is built from 13 residues. Trimming took off 0 bases at V and 6 bases at J, with 11 bases between the two ends. CDR3 sequence reads: CAWSVPGVHGYTF. As DNA, the CDR3 is TGTGCCTGGAGTGTGCCAGGGGTTCATGGCTACACCTTC. Using reference TRBV30 and TRBJ1-2 for the parts outside the CDR3, the full variable domain is SQTIHQWPATLVQPVGSPLSLECTVEGTSNPNLYWYRQAAGRGLQLLFYSVGIGQISSEVPQNLSASRPQDRQFILSSKKLLLSDSGFYLCAWSVPGVHGYTFGSGTRLTVV.

V usage is TRBV5-1 and J usage is TRBJ2-1, with 8 bases aligning to TRBD2. The CDR3 covers 15 residues. The J segment lost 2 bases and the V segment lost 2 bases, leaving 3 bases of the junction unmatched. The germline gives CDR1 SGHRS, CDR2 YFSETQ. The CDR3 spells CASSFSGDTYNEQFF. CDR3 DNA: TGCGCCAGCAGCTTTAGCGGGGACACCTACAATGAGCAGTTCTTC.

The V gene is TRBV4-3, the J gene TRBJ2-1; D is perhaps TRBD2 (6 bases). Trimming removed 0 bases at V and 6 bases at J, with 18 bases between. Germline assignment: CDR1 LGHNA and CDR2 YSLEER. This CDR3 spans 17 amino acids. The chain's CDR3 is CASSQDRRERLLNEQFF. In nucleotides, the CDR3 is TGCGCCAGCAGCCAAGATAGACGGGAGAGGCTCCTCAATGAGCAGTTCTTC.

The chain employs TRBV7-9 and TRBJ1-1; tentatively, D is TRBD1 (6 bases). The ends were cut back, 5 bases at V and 1 base at J, with 8 bases in the middle. Germline V CDR1 and CDR2: SEHNR, FQNEAQ (reference sequence). There are 13 residues in the CDR3. CDR3 nucleotides: TGTGCCAGCAGCCGACAGGAGAACACTGAAGCTTTCTTT. Amino acid sequence: CASSRQENTEAFF.

The genes are TRBV10-1 and TRBJ1-5; TRBD1 might be the D (5 bases). CDR1 and CDR2 from the germline V gene are WNHNN and SYGVQD (reference sequence). Trimming shortened V by 5 bases and J by 1 base, and 6 bases separated the two germline ends. The CDR3 runs to 13 residues. CDR3 protein: CASSRGSNQPQHF. The CDR3 bases are TGCGCCAGCAGTAGGGGAAGCAATCAGCCCCAGCATTTT.

The chain recombines TRBV28 with TRBJ2-7, with D possibly matching TRBD1 (5 bases). V lost 6 bases and J lost 4, with 16 bases in between. Germline V gives CDR1 MDHEN, CDR2 SYDVKM. The CDR3 runs to 14 residues. The CDR3 here is CASRDTASGYEQYF. The CDR3 DNA sequence: TGTGCCAGCAGGGACACAGCGTCTGGATACGAGCAGTACTTC.

CDR3 sequence reads: CASSLRRQGFADTQYF. CDR3 sequence (DNA): TGTGCCAGCAGCTTGCGGCGACAGGGTTTTGCAGATACGCAGTATTTT. The chain links TRBV5-4 to TRBJ2-3, with TRBD1 matching 7 bases. J was trimmed by 4 bases and V by 1 base; bases with no gene match: 9. The CDR3 totals 16 residues. Germline V lookup: CDR1 SGHNT, CDR2 YYREEE (reference sequence).

This clone showed up just a few times. V gene TRBV19 combines with J gene TRBJ2-1; D may be TRBD1 (6 bases). With 6 bases removed from V and 7 bases from J, the gap between germline ends came to 19 bases. The CDR3 is 15 amino acids. In germline, CDR1 is LNHDA, CDR2 SQIVND (reference sequence). In DNA form, the CDR3 reads TGTGCCAGTAGGAGATGGGACACTCTGGCTAATGAGCAGTTCTTC. Encoded protein: CASRRWDTLANEQFF.

The chain joins TRBV19 to TRBJ1-5; D ambiguous. Trimming pared 6 bases from V and 2 bases from J, leaving 11 bases between. This CDR3 has 14 residues. Germline values: CDR1 LNHDA, CDR2 SQIVND (reference sequence). The CDR3 coding sequence is TGTGCCAGTAGCGGCCGACTGGGCAATCAGCCCCAGCATTTT. Translating gives CASSGRLGNQPQHF. The full variable domain, its missing parts supplied by reference TRBV19 and TRBJ1-5, is DGGITQSPKYLFRKEGQNVTLSCEQNLNHDAMYWYRQDPGQGLRLIYYSQIVNDFQKGDIAEGYSVSREKKESFPLTVTSAQKNPTAFYLCASSGRLGNQPQHFGDGTRLSIL.

This sequence joins TRBV2 and TRBJ2-1, with 9 bases fitting TRBD2. The germline V gene encodes CDR1 SNHLY and CDR2 FYNNEI. Germline trimming cut 7 bases from V and 8 bases from J; bases unmatched to any gene: 9. This CDR3 is built from 14 residues. CDR3 sequence reads: CASKVGGRGDEQFF. The CDR3 nucleotides read TGTGCCAGCAAAGTGGGCGGGAGGGGTGATGAGCAGTTCTTC.

This clone occurred once. This chain uses TRBV2 with TRBJ1-4; D unresolved. The CDR3 is made up of 16 amino acids. Germline CDR1 is SNHLY and CDR2 is FYNNEI. V gave up 2 bases and J gave up 0 bases, with 10 bases separating them. The CDR3 is CASSEPAAATNEKLFF. CDR3 coding DNA: TGTGCCAGCAGTGAACCGGCGGCTGCAACTAATGAAAAACTGTTTTTT.

This chain links TRBV10-3 with TRBJ2-3, with 9 nucleotides matching TRBD1. The CDR3 extends over 14 amino acids. Germline-derived CDR1 and CDR2 are ENHRY and SYGVKD. V lost 3 bases and J lost 5; bases outside the gene matches: 3. This CDR3 reads CAISDPGQGDTQYF. DNA of the CDR3: TGTGCCATCAGTGACCCGGGACAGGGAGATACGCAGTATTTT.

The V gene is TRBV24-1, the J gene TRBJ1-5; D is undetermined. Germline V gene sequence: CDR1 KGHDR, CDR2 SFDVKD. V was trimmed by 2 bases and J by 0 bases, leaving 10 bases between them. The CDR3 spans 16 residues. The CDR3, as DNA: TGTGCCACCAGTGATTCCCGTGAGGCTAGCAATCAGCCCCAGCATTTT. It is translated as CATSDSREASNQPQHF.

The chain uses TRBV28 and TRBJ2-1, with TRBD2 matching over 8 bases. The V segment lost 5 bases and the J segment 3 bases; nucleotides outside the gene matches: 3. This CDR3 is 14 amino acids long. The germline gives CDR1 MDHEN, CDR2 SYDVKM. The CDR3 spells CASSLLAGYNEQFF. The CDR3 DNA sequence: TGTGCCAGCAGTCTCCTAGCGGGCTACAATGAGCAGTTCTTC.